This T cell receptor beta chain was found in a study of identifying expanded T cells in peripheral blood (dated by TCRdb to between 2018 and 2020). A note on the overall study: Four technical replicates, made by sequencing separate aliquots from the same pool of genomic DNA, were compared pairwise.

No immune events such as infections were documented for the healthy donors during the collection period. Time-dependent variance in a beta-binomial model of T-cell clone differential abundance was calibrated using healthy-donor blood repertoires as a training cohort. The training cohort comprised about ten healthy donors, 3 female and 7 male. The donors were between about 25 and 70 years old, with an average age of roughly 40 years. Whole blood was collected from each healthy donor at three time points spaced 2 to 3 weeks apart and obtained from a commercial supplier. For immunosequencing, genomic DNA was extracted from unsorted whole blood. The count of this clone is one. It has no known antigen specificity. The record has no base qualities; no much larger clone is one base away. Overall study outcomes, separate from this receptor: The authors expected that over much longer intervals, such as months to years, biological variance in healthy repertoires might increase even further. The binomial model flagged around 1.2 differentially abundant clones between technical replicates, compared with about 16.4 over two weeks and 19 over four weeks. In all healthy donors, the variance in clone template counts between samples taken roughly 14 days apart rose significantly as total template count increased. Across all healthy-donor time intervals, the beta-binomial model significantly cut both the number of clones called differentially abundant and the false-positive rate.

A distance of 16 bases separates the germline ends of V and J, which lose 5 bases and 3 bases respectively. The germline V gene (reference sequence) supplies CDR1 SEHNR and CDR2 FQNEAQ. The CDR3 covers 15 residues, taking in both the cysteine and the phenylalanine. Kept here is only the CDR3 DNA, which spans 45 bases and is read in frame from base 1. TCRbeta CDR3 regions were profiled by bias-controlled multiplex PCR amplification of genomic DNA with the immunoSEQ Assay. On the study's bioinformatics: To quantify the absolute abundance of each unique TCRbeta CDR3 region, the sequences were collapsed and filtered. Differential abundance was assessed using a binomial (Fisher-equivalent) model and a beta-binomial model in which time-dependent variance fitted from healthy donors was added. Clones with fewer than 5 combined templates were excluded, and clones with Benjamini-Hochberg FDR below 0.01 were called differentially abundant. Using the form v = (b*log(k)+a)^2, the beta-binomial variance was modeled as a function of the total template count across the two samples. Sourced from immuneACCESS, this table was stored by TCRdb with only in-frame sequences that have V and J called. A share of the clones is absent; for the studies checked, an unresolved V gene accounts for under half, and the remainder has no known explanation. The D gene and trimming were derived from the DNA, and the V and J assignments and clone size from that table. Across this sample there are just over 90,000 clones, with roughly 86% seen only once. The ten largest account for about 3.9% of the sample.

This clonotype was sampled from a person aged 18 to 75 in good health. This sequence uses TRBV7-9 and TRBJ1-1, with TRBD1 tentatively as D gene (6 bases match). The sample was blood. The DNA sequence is TGTGCCAGCAGCCCCCGACAGGTTGGGCACACTGAAGCTTTCTTT. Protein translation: CASSPRQVGHTEAFF.